Following are 20 T cell receptor beta chains from one sample sequenced in a study of T cell changes during pregnancy in multiple sclerosis. Data came from immunoSEQ multiplex PCR; TCRdb stores just in-frame clones and leaves some out. This table holds around 63,000 clones, around 90% found once. Sequenced here: peripheral blood, sampled in the third trimester of pregnancy. The receptors come from a female donor in good health, enrolled as a control in a pregnancy study.

The chain combines TRBV6-5 with TRBJ2-1; weak D call: TRBD1 (6 bases). The CDR3 is 13 residues long. Trimming cost V 2 bases and J 10 bases, with 12 bases left between them. Per germline, CDR1 MNHEY and CDR2 SVGAGI. CDR3 amino acids: CASSYQFGQEQFF. The CDR3 DNA sequence: TGTGCCAGCAGTTACCAATTTGGACAGGAGCAGTTCTTC.

This clone was observed once. This chain joins TRBV5-6 and TRBJ2-3, with 12 bases fitting TRBD2. V lost 2 bases to trimming and J lost 4 bases; unmatched junction nucleotides: 5. The germline gives CDR1 SGHDT, CDR2 YYEEEE. The CDR3 totals 16 residues. The CDR3 nucleotides read TGTGCCAGCAGCTTATATTCTAGCGGGAGGGCAGATACGCAGTATTTT. The encoded protein is CASSLYSSGRADTQYF.

The rearrangement uses TRBV11-3 and TRBJ2-1; D might be TRBD1 (6 bases). Between the trimmed V and J ends, which lost 4 bases and 4 bases, there was a span of 11 bases. The CDR3 contains 14 residues. Germline V CDR1 and CDR2: SGHNT, YENEEA. CDR3 sequence (DNA): TGTGCCAGCAGCTCGACAGGACCTTACAATGAGCAGTTCTTC. It is translated as CASSSTGPYNEQFF.

The genes are TRBV4-1 and TRBJ1-4; no clear D. The germline CDR1 and CDR2 sequences are MGHRA and YSYEKL. V lost 1 base to trimming and J lost 2 bases, with 14 bases between them. The CDR3 covers 17 residues. CDR3 DNA sequence: TGCGCCAGCAGCCAAGCTTGGGCACGAGGGACTAATGAAAAACTGTTTTTT. Protein: CASSQAWARGTNEKLFF.

The chain uses TRBV7-3 and TRBJ1-2; 9 bases are shared with TRBD1. The CDR3 runs 16 residues. The J segment lost 8 bases and the V segment lost 5 bases, leaving 15 bases of the junction unmatched. Germline V gene lookup returns CDR1 SGHTA and CDR2 FQGTGA. Written as DNA, the CDR3 is TGTGCCAGCAGCCCCGATGGGGAACAGGGGGCGGAAGGCTACACCTTC. Translating it yields CASSPDGEQGAEGYTF.

J is TRBJ2-3 and V is TRBV19; 10 bases are a match to TRBD2. CDR1 LNHDA and CDR2 SQIVND come from the germline V gene (reference sequence). The CDR3 runs to 16 residues. V gave up 4 bases and J gave up 3 bases; unmatched junction bases: 7. This CDR3 is CASSTTAGGGTDTQYF. The CDR3 region has the DNA TGTGCCAGTAGTACTACAGCGGGGGGGGGAACAGATACGCAGTATTTT.

The table lists this clone with a count of one. The chain is built from TRBV19 and TRBJ2-1; 11 bases line up with TRBD2. The germline V gene has CDR1 LNHDA and CDR2 SQIVND (reference sequence). After removal of 1 base from V and 5 bases from J, the junction contained 4 bases not matched to a gene. This CDR3 has 16 amino acids. The CDR3 bases are TGTGCCAGTAGTATAGTTAGCGGGGGGGCTAACAATGAGCAGTTCTTC. This gives the protein CASSIVSGGANNEQFF.

V is TRBV6-1 and J is TRBJ2-1; 11 bases line up with TRBD1. Germline V gene data show CDR1 as MNHNS and CDR2 as SASEGT. The CDR3 covers 15 residues. Germline trimming cut 6 bases from V and 0 bases from J; bases unmatched to any gene: 1. This CDR3 is CASRGQGGSYNEQFF. CDR3 coding DNA: TGTGCCAGCAGGGGACAGGGGGGCTCCTACAATGAGCAGTTCTTC.

The chain employs TRBV10-3 and TRBJ1-4; 10 bases are shared with TRBD1. The trim removed 0 bases at V and 7 bases at J, leaving 2 bases unmatched. The germline gives CDR1 ENHRY, CDR2 SYGVKD. The CDR3 contains 15 residues. The CDR3 DNA reads as TGTGCCATCAGTGAGTCGGGACAGGGGAGTGAAAAACTGTTTTTT. Translated: CAISESGQGSEKLFF.

V usage is TRBV5-1 and J usage is TRBJ2-2; maybe TRBD1 (6 bases). V lost 4 bases and J lost 4, with 17 bases in between. The CDR3 is 16 residues long. Germline assignment: CDR1 SGHRS and CDR2 YFSETQ. The CDR3 DNA follows: TGCGCCAGCAGCAGCACTCCGGGACAAGGCACCGGGGAGCTGTTTTTT. Protein product: CASSSTPGQGTGELFF.

The chain carries TRBV19 and TRBJ2-2; 8 nucleotides agree with TRBD1. Trimming removed 2 bases from V and 6 bases from J; junction bases left unmatched: 8. The CDR3 covers 16 residues. Germline CDR1 reads LNHDA; CDR2 reads SQIVND (reference sequence). The CDR3 here is CASSIPGTGRAGELFF. The CDR3 DNA is TGTGCCAGTAGTATACCAGGGACAGGTCGGGCCGGGGAGCTGTTTTTT.

The chain couples TRBV11-3 to TRBJ2-1, with 9 bases lining up with TRBD1. CDR1 is SGHNT and CDR2 is YENEEA in the germline V gene. This CDR3 is built from 15 residues. With 4 bases clipped from V and 4 bases from J, the junction kept 5 bases outside the gene matches. DNA for the CDR3: TGTGCCAGCAGCTCCTCCGGGACAGGGTACAATGAGCAGTTCTTC. Protein sequence: CASSSSGTGYNEQFF.

This clone was seen only once. The chain recombines TRBV19 with TRBJ1-1, with D possibly TRBD1 on 6 matching bases. This CDR3 region has 15 residues. Germline CDR1 is LNHDA and CDR2 is SQIVND (reference sequence). V lost 4 bases and J lost 1, with 13 bases in between. This CDR3 is CASSTSPTGNTEAFF. The CDR3 nucleotides read TGTGCCAGTAGTACCTCCCCGACAGGGAACACTGAAGCTTTCTTT.

The chain joins TRBV7-2 to TRBJ1-1; possibly TRBD1 for D (5 bases). The CDR3 is 16 residues long. Trimming shortened V by 1 base and J by 2 bases, and 14 bases separated the two germline ends. The germline CDR1 and CDR2 sequences are SGHTA and FQGNSA. DNA for the CDR3: TGTGCCAGCAGCTTAGGGTCAGGGCGGACCAACACTGAAGCTTTCTTT. Protein: CASSLGSGRTNTEAFF.

V usage is TRBV28 and J usage is TRBJ2-5; D is perhaps TRBD2 (6 bases). The CDR3 has 13 residues. Germline lookup yields CDR1 MDHEN and CDR2 SYDVKM. The ends were cut back, 6 bases at V and 1 base at J, with 9 bases in the middle. Here the CDR3 reads CASSGLLQETQYF. The CDR3 coding sequence is TGTGCCAGCAGCGGACTACTCCAAGAGACCCAGTACTTC.

The chain joins TRBV5-6 to TRBJ2-7; D is perhaps TRBD2 (6 bases). This CDR3 region has 15 residues. Trimming pared 4 bases from V and 4 bases from J, leaving 18 bases between. In germline, CDR1 is SGHDT, CDR2 YYEEEE. The CDR3 loop reads CASSLPAAGTYEQYF. As DNA, the CDR3 is TGTGCCAGCAGCCTCCCCGCCGCGGGGACGTACGAGCAGTACTTC. Combining the CDR3 with reference TRBV5-6 and TRBJ2-7 gives the whole variable domain DAGVTQSPTHLIKTRGQQVTLRCSPKSGHDTVSWYQQALGQGPQFIFQYYEEEERQRGNFPDRFSGHQFPNYSSELNVNALLLGDSALYLCASSLPAAGTYEQYFGPGTRLTVT.

This clone occurred once. The J gene is TRBJ2-1, the V gene TRBV9, with TRBD1 matching 7 bases. The V and J ends lost 4 bases and 4 bases, in that order; junction bases with no gene match: 8. The CDR3 length is 15 residues. The germline V gene has CDR1 SGDLS and CDR2 YYNGEE. The chain's CDR3 is CASSPRQGQYNEQFF. The CDR3, as DNA: TGTGCCAGCAGCCCCCGACAGGGCCAATACAATGAGCAGTTCTTC.

The V gene is TRBV19, the J gene TRBJ2-3; 8 positions match TRBD2. V dropped 1 base and J dropped 2; count of bases not matched to a gene: 2. The CDR3 runs 15 residues. Germline CDR1 is LNHDA and CDR2 is SQIVND (reference sequence). CDR3 sequence reads: CASSIAGGVTDTQYF. CDR3 coding DNA: TGTGCCAGTAGTATAGCGGGGGGGGTCACAGATACGCAGTATTTT.

V is TRBV19 and J is TRBJ1-2; 9 bases align to TRBD1. Germline V gives CDR1 LNHDA, CDR2 SQIVND (reference sequence). The V gene end was trimmed by 6 bases and the J gene end by 2 bases; junction bases not matched to a gene: 7. This CDR3 spans 15 amino acids. The CDR3 DNA sequence: TGTGCCAGTAGGGTGGACAGGGGATACAACTATGGCTACACCTTC. It codes for CASRVDRGYNYGYTF.

This chain joins TRBV9 and TRBJ2-3; D ambiguous. CDR3 length equals 15 residues. V was shortened by 0 bases and J by 1 base, with 9 bases between the two germline ends. Germline values: CDR1 SGDLS, CDR2 YYNGEE. CDR3 bases: TGTGCCAGCAGCGTAGGTGTCCCCGGCACAGATACGCAGTATTTT. Amino acid sequence: CASSVGVPGTDTQYF.